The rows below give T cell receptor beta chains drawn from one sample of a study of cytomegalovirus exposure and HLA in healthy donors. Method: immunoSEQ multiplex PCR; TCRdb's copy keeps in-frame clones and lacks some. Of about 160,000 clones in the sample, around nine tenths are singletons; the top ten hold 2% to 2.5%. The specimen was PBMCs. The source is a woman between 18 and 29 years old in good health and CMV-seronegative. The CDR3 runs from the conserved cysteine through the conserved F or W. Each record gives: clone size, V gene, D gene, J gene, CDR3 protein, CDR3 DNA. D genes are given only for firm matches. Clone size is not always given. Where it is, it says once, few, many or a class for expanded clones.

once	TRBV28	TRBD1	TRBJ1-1	CASSLAGQGGTEAFF	TGTGCCAGCAGTTTAGCCGGACAGGGAGGGACTGAAGCTTTCTTT
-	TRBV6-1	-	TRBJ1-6	CASILHRANDSPLHF	TGTGCCAGCATCCTACACAGGGCCAATGATTCACCCCTCCACTTT
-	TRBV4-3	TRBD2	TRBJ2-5	CASSQTTSGQETQYF	TGCGCCAGCAGCCAAACGACTAGCGGCCAAGAGACCCAGTACTTC
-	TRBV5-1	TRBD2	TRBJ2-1	CASSLEAGGYNEQFF	TGCGCCAGCAGCTTGGAAGCGGGAGGATACAATGAGCAGTTCTTC
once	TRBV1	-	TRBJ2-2	CTSSQDRGDTGELFF	TGCACCAGCAGCCAAGATCGAGGAGACACCGGGGAGCTGTTTTTT
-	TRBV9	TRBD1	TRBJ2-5	CASSVVPGTEETQYF	TGTGCCAGCAGCGTAGTCCCTGGGACAGAAGAGACCCAGTACTTC
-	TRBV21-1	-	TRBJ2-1	CASISREETYNEQFF	TGTGCCAGCATCTCGCGGGAGGAAACTTACAATGAGCAGTTCTTC
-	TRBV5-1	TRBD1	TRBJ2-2	CASSLGQGAGELFF	TGCGCCAGCAGCCTGGGACAGGGGGCCGGGGAGCTGTTTTTT
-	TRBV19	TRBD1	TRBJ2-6	CASCPGTGGSGANVLTF	TGTGCCAGTTGCCCCGGGACAGGGGGCTCTGGGGCCAACGTCCTGACTTTC
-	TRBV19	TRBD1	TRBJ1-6	CASHRGLNSPLHF	TGTGCCAGCCACAGGGGACTTAATTCACCCCTCCACTTT
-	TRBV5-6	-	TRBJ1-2	CASSLAPGFYGYTF	TGTGCCAGCAGCTTGGCTCCAGGGTTTTATGGCTACACCTTC
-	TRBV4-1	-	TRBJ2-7	CASSQDQGYEQYF	TGCGCCAGCAGCCAAGATCAGGGCTACGAGCAGTACTTC
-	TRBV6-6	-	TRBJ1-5	CASSYSFRTNGQPQHF	TGTGCCAGCAGTTACTCATTCCGGACTAACGGGCAGCCCCAGCATTTT
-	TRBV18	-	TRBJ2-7	CASSRFEEQYF	TGTGCCAGCTCACGATTCGAGGAGCAGTACTTC
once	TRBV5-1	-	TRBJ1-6	CASSLAGRNALHF	TGCGCCAGCAGCTTGGCGGGGAGGAATGCCCTCCACTTT
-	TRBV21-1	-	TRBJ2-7	CASSKESMGQGFYEQYF	TGTGCCAGCAGCAAAGAGAGTATGGGACAGGGCTTTTACGAGCAGTACTTC
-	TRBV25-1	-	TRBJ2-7	CASRARVARGPSYEQYF	TGTGCCAGCAGGGCTAGGGTGGCCAGGGGACCATCCTACGAGCAGTACTTC
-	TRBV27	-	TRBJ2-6	CASSLFPPAGANVLTF	TGTGCCAGCAGTTTATTCCCGCCGGCTGGGGCCAACGTCCTGACTTTC
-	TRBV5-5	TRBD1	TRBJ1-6	CASSLASGQGGSPLHF	TGTGCCAGCAGCTTGGCCTCTGGACAGGGCGGTTCACCCCTCCACTTT
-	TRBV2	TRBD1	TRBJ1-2	CASTRDRANYGYTF	TGTGCCAGCACCCGGGACAGGGCGAACTATGGCTACACCTTC
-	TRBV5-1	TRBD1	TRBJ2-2	CASSSLADRVKTGELFF	TGCGCCAGCAGCTCACTCGCGGACAGGGTAAAGACCGGGGAGCTGTTTTTT
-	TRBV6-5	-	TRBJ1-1	CASIERSAFF	TGTGCCAGCATAGAGAGGTCGGCTTTCTTT
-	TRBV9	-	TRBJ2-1	CASSISRRGMNFNEQFF	TGTGCCAGCAGCATCTCCCGTCGAGGGATGAACTTCAATGAGCAGTTCTTC
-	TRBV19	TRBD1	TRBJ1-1	CASKGRGGASTEAFF	TGTGCCAGTAAGGGGAGAGGGGGCGCGAGCACTGAAGCTTTCTTT
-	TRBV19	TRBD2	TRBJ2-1	CASSIASGRTTNEQFF	TGTGCCAGTAGTATAGCGAGCGGGAGGACGACCAATGAGCAGTTCTTC
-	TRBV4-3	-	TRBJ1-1	CASSQDAGGSTEAFF	TGCGCCAGCAGCCAAGATGCTGGAGGGAGCACTGAAGCTTTCTTT